The 29 T cell receptor beta chains in this list originate from one sample, sequenced in a study of CD8+ T cells in alopecia areata. Extracted RNA was reverse transcribed, and the resulting cDNA served as sequencing template. Sequencing was performed with immunoSEQ multiplex PCR; in TCRdb, only in-frame clones are kept and a portion is missing. The table lists some 210,000 clones, around 62% of them singletons. Here the sequenced sample was CD4+ T cells sorted from blood, taken at week 0. These receptors were taken from a human donor with alopecia areata.

Turning to this clone: Other nucleotide sequences in the sample specify the same CDR3. This rearrangement joins TRBV29-1 to TRBJ1-1; tentative D call: TRBD1 (5 bases). With 5 bases removed from V and 1 base from J, the gap between germline ends came to 11 bases. In germline, CDR1 is SQVTM, CDR2 ANQGSEA. The CDR3 has 13 amino acids. The CDR3 here is CSVRTGGNTEAFF. DNA for the CDR3: TGCAGCGTTCGGACGGGGGGGAACACTGAAGCTTTCTTT.

This clone was recorded many times. The chain links TRBV14 to TRBJ1-1; D is unresolved. Per germline, CDR1 SGHDN and CDR2 FVKESK. The CDR3 consists of 13 residues. With 5 bases removed from V and 1 base from J, the gap between germline ends came to 8 bases. CDR3 protein: CASSLTANTEAFF. The CDR3 nucleotides are TGTGCCAGCAGCTTAACAGCGAACACTGAAGCTTTCTTT.

This clone was recorded a few times. The chain combines TRBV7-9 with TRBJ2-7, with D tentatively TRBD1 (6 bases). CDR3 length: 15 residues. Germline loops: CDR1 SEHNR, CDR2 FQNEAQ (reference sequence). Trimming removed 3 bases at V and 4 bases at J, with 16 bases between. The CDR3 DNA reads as TGTGCCAGCAGCTTTGGTGTGGGACAAGCTTACGAGCAGTACTTC. Its protein is CASSFGVGQAYEQYF.

The chain recombines TRBV7-2 with TRBJ2-1; 7 bases fit TRBD2. The CDR3 loop spans 16 amino acids. Germline lookup yields CDR1 SGHTA and CDR2 FQGNSA. J gave up 6 bases and V 5 bases, and 13 bases lay outside the gene matches. The CDR3 region has the DNA TGTGCCAGCAGCCTTAGCGGGCCCCCCCCCGGCAATGAGCAGTTCTTC. It specifies CASSLSGPPPGNEQFF.

CDR3 in DNA: TGCGCCAGCAGTCAGGGGGTCGGCTACACCTTC. Protein product: CASSQGVGYTF. The chain employs TRBV10-2 and TRBJ1-2; TRBD1 aligns across 7 bases. Germline V CDR1 and CDR2: WSHSY, SAAADI. V lost 5 bases to trimming and J lost 8 bases; unmatched junction nucleotides: 2. The CDR3 is 11 residues long.

The chain carries TRBV5-4 and TRBJ2-1, with 7 bases aligning to TRBD2. CDR3 length: 13 amino acids. The junction had 6 bases not matched to a gene; V was cut back by 6 bases and J by 6 bases. Germline loops: CDR1 SGHNT, CDR2 YYREEE (reference sequence). CDR3: CASTPRGSNEQFF. CDR3 nucleotide sequence: TGTGCCAGCACCCCACGCGGGAGCAATGAGCAGTTCTTC.

This chain connects TRBV18 to TRBJ1-2; D possibly corresponds to TRBD1 (6 bases). The CDR3 loop spans 14 amino acids. V lost 3 bases and J lost 7, with 15 bases in between. The germline V gene encodes CDR1 KGHSH and CDR2 LQKENI. The CDR3 here is CASSPGTSNRGYTF. As DNA, the CDR3 is TGTGCCAGCTCACCTGGGACATCGAATCGTGGCTACACCTTC.

The CDR3 nucleotides read TGTGCCAGCACCCGCCTAGCGGGGACCTACAATGAGCAGTTCTTC. Protein sequence: CASTRLAGTYNEQFF. This rearrangement joins TRBV9 to TRBJ2-1, with 9 bases that match TRBD2. The CDR3 sequence is 15 residues long. The ends lost 6 bases at V and 2 bases at J; junction bases unmatched: 6. The germline V gene has CDR1 SGDLS and CDR2 YYNGEE. Filled out from reference TRBV9 and TRBJ2-1, the complete variable domain reads DSGVTQTPKHLITATGQRVTLRCSPRSGDLSVYWYQQSLDQGLQFLIQYYNGEERAKGNILERFSAQQFPDLHSELNLSSLELGDSALYFCASTRLAGTYNEQFFGPGTRLTVL.

The chain carries TRBV9 and TRBJ1-6; D is uncertain. CDR3 length: 13 residues. The germline gives CDR1 SGDLS, CDR2 YYNGEE. V shed 2 bases and J shed 10 bases, with 10 bases lying between them. The CDR3 nucleotides read TGTGCCAGCAGCGTGGAGGGCAGGTCACCCCTCCACTTT. Protein: CASSVEGRSPLHF.

The chain joins TRBV9 to TRBJ1-1; D is unclear. Trimming cost V 0 bases and J 6 bases, with 9 bases left between them. The CDR3 has 13 residues. The germline CDR1 and CDR2 sequences are SGDLS and YYNGEE. The CDR3 sequence is CASSVVTSSEAFF. CDR3 DNA: TGTGCCAGCAGCGTAGTAACGTCCTCTGAAGCTTTCTTT.

The genes are TRBV7-9 and TRBJ1-1; 9 bases are a match to TRBD1. This CDR3 has 14 amino acids. Losses at the gene ends were 5 bases for V and 3 bases for J; bases not matched to a gene: 4. Germline V gives CDR1 SEHNR, CDR2 FQNEAQ (reference sequence). CDR3 nucleotide sequence: TGTGCCAGCAGCCCACAGGGGGCTGACACTGAAGCTTTCTTT. It codes for CASSPQGADTEAFF.

The chain couples TRBV27 to TRBJ2-7; the D is unclear. The germline V gene has CDR1 MNHEY and CDR2 SMNVEV (reference sequence). CDR3 length: 14 residues. V was pared by 3 bases and J by 6 bases, with 15 bases between. CDR3 loop: CASSFELQLGEQYF. The CDR3 DNA reads as TGTGCCAGCAGTTTTGAGTTACAACTGGGCGAGCAGTACTTC.

This clone was detected only a few times. The chain carries TRBV4-2 and TRBJ2-4, with 7 nucleotides matching TRBD2. The CDR3 totals 17 residues. The germline V gene encodes CDR1 LGHNA and CDR2 YNFKEQ. V lost 0 bases to trimming and J lost 0 bases; unmatched junction nucleotides: 5. In nucleotides, the CDR3 is TGTGCCAGCAGCCAAGATACGGGAGGCCGAGCCAAAAACATTCAGTACTTC. The encoded protein is CASSQDTGGRAKNIQYF.

In this sample, this clone turned up a few times. The chain carries TRBV19 and TRBJ1-6, with D unclear. The V gene's germline CDR1 is LNHDA and CDR2 SQIVND (reference sequence). V was clipped by 3 bases and J by 5 bases, with 8 bases between them. The CDR3 totals 14 residues. CDR3 in DNA: TGTGCCAGTAGTATCCGGATCGATAATTCACCCCTCCACTTT. Its translation is CASSIRIDNSPLHF.

The V call is TRBV29-1, the J call TRBJ2-2; TRBD1 matches 7 bases. V shed 6 bases and J 2 bases; nucleotides not matched to a gene: 6. Germline-derived CDR1 and CDR2 are SQVTM and ANQGSEA. CDR3 length: 14 residues. For the CDR3, the DNA is TGCAGCGTCACCGGGACAGTCAACACCGGGGAGCTGTTTTTT. Its translation is CSVTGTVNTGELFF.

V gene TRBV7-9 combines with J gene TRBJ2-2, with TRBD1 as a possible D gene (6 bases). Trimming cost V 6 bases and J 4 bases, with 18 bases left between them. The CDR3 totals 16 residues. Germline V lookup: CDR1 SEHNR, CDR2 FQNEAQ (reference sequence). The CDR3 DNA reads TGTGCCAGCAGGTTATCAGGGGTCACGGGCACCGGGGAGCTGTTTTTT. The encoded protein is CASRLSGVTGTGELFF.

This chain connects TRBV4-1 to TRBJ1-3; TRBD1 might be the D (5 bases). Between the trimmed V and J ends, which lost 1 base and 1 base, there was a span of 20 bases. CDR1 and CDR2 from the germline V gene are MGHRA and YSYEKL. The CDR3 contains 19 residues. The CDR3 DNA reads TGCGCCAGCAGCCAAGGAGGGCAGGGAAAACTGGGATCTGGAAACACCATATATTTT. Protein: CASSQGGQGKLGSGNTIYF.

Many counts were recorded for this clone. The rearrangement links TRBV7-9 to TRBJ2-1; D ambiguous. Germline CDR1 is SEHNR and CDR2 is FQNEAQ (reference sequence). The ends were cut back, 4 bases at V and 4 bases at J, with 5 bases in the middle. The CDR3 runs 12 residues. CDR3 nucleotide sequence: TGTGCCAGCAGCTCCGGTTACAATGAGCAGTTCTTC. This codes for CASSSGYNEQFF.

The genes are TRBV30 and TRBJ1-2; no definite D call. V was shortened by 3 bases and J by 0 bases, with 14 bases between the two germline ends. The CDR3 contains 15 residues. CDR1 is GTSNPN, CDR2 SVGIG, per germline (reference sequence). The CDR3: CAWRAPDLTNYGYTF. The DNA for the CDR3 is TGTGCCTGGAGGGCGCCGGATCTAACTAACTATGGCTACACCTTC.

This clone has only a few counts. CDR3 residues: CASRRGTHDEQFF. In nucleotides, the CDR3 is TGTGCCAGCAGAAGGGGGACACACGATGAGCAGTTCTTC. The chain couples TRBV2 to TRBJ2-1, with D possibly being TRBD1 (6 bases). This CDR3 is built from 13 residues. Germline CDR1 is SNHLY and CDR2 is FYNNEI. V lost 6 bases and J lost 8, with 14 bases in between.

V is TRBV10-3 and J is TRBJ2-4; 7 bases are a match to TRBD1. Germline CDR1 and CDR2: ENHRY and SYGVKD. CDR3 size: 14 residues. With V trimmed by 5 bases and J by 8 bases, 9 bases remained unmatched. The CDR3, as DNA: TGTGCCATCAGTCAATCACAGGGGTTGGACATTCAGTACTTC. Translating it yields CAISQSQGLDIQYF.

The chain carries TRBV18 and TRBJ2-1, with D perhaps matching TRBD2 (6 bases). This CDR3 has 17 residues. Deletions cut 3 bases from V and 1 base from J, with 16 bases between. Germline CDR1 KGHSH, CDR2 LQKENI. In nucleotides, the CDR3 is TGTGCCAGCTCACCGCGCTTTGGGGGGACTTCCTACAATGAGCAGTTCTTC. This gives the protein CASSPRFGGTSYNEQFF.

A few counts support this clone. The chain links TRBV11-2 to TRBJ2-4, with 8 bases that match TRBD2. The J segment lost 7 bases and the V segment lost 7 bases, leaving 9 bases of the junction unmatched. Germline CDR1 reads SGHAT; CDR2 reads FQNNGV. This CDR3 has 14 residues. The CDR3 here is CASTKSGRVNIQYF. The DNA of the CDR3 is TGTGCCAGCACCAAGAGCGGGAGAGTGAACATTCAGTACTTC.

In the case of this clone: A junction end diverges from the germline sequence, so it may reflect a read error. The chain employs TRBV30 and TRBJ1-2, with 12 bases aligning to TRBD1. The CDR3 contains 13 residues. Per the germline V gene, CDR1 is GTSNPN and CDR2 is SVGIG (reference sequence). CDR3 sequence: CAWKGQGARGYSF. The CDR3 region has the DNA TGTGCCTGGAAGGGACAGGGGGCGCGTGGCTACTCCTTC.

The chain couples TRBV29-1 to TRBJ2-1, with D unclear. Trimming stripped 4 bases from V and 7 bases from J, with 17 bases between. This CDR3 spans 14 amino acids. Germline CDR1 SQVTM, CDR2 ANQGSEA. The DNA of the CDR3 is TGCAGCGTTGCACTCCCCTTGGCGGCAAATGAGCAGTTCTTC. This codes for CSVALPLAANEQFF.

This clone was observed a few times. This same CDR3 is encoded by further DNA sequences in the sample. The rearrangement joins TRBV29-1 to TRBJ1-1; TRBD1 matches 7 bases. The V and J ends lost 4 bases and 4 bases, in that order; junction bases with no gene match: 3. Germline values: CDR1 SQVTM, CDR2 ANQGSEA. CDR3 length equals 12 residues. CDR3 in DNA: TGCAGCGTTGGACAGGGTGGCACTGAAGCTTTCTTT. Protein: CSVGQGGTEAFF.

This clone turned up a few times. V is TRBV29-1 and J is TRBJ2-1; D uncertain. This CDR3 has 12 amino acids. Germline V gene lookup returns CDR1 SQVTM and CDR2 ANQGSEA. V shed 0 bases and J shed 4 bases, with 4 bases lying between them. The CDR3 coding sequence is TGCAGCGTTGAAGAACAGTACAATGAGCAGTTCTTC. Its translation is CSVEEQYNEQFF.

The table lists this clone with a few counts. In the same sample, other DNA sequences code for this CDR3. The chain couples TRBV4-2 to TRBJ2-7; no reliable D call. The CDR3 length is 14 residues. V was pared by 0 bases and J by 3 bases, with 9 bases between. CDR1 is LGHNA, CDR2 YNFKEQ, per germline. In DNA form, the CDR3 reads TGTGCCAGCAGCCAAGAAGGGCTGGACTACGAGCAGTACTTC. Residues: CASSQEGLDYEQYF.

This clone was counted once. J is TRBJ2-1 and V is TRBV11-2; maybe TRBD1 (5 bases). The CDR3 runs to 15 residues. The germline V gene has CDR1 SGHAT and CDR2 FQNNGV. Trimming removed 1 base from V and 4 bases from J, with 11 bases in between. The CDR3 nucleotides read TGTGCCAGCAGCTTAGGCCCTCCAGGGTACAATGAGCAGTTCTTC. Protein: CASSLGPPGYNEQFF.